The clone carrying this T cell receptor (beta chain) was seen repeatedly, ten times or more. The CDR3 runs 15 residues. Germline assignment: CDR1 SGDLS and CDR2 YYNGEE. V lost 4 bases and J lost 5, with 18 bases in between. This entry belongs to a study of early T cells in non-severe SARS-CoV-2 infection. Individual cDNA molecules were tagged with unique molecular identifiers, the study reported. Using its own MiXCR run on the 5' RACE reads, TCRdb lists one record per CDR3 protein. The table shows 60,000 or so distinct CDR3 sequences, with about 8.9% occurring only once. Sequenced: whole blood. The chain recombines TRBV9 with TRBJ1-1; no clear D. The clonotype comes from an adult who was a healthcare worker with PCR-confirmed SARS-CoV-2 infection or an uninfected control (not recorded which). This chain's CDR3 is CASSPRRRMVTEAFF. Written as DNA, the CDR3 is TGTGCCAGCAGCCCCCGGCGAAGGATGGTAACTGAAGCTTTCTTT.